The TCR beta chain described here comes from a study of early T cells in non-severe SARS-CoV-2 infection. Study overall: Unsorted whole blood bulk RNA was sequenced, with unpaired chains.

Notes on the study in general: VDJdb-based matching was biased toward anti-spike CD8 responses and missed private and CD4 specificities.

Each CDR3 protein is one row after TCRdb ran MiXCR on the 5' RACE reads. The sample has 55,000 to 85,000 distinct CDR3 sequences; approximately 15% are singletons. This clonotype was found many times. The antigen is undetermined. The V gene end was trimmed by 0 bases and the J gene end by 10 bases; junction bases not matched to a gene: 4. The CDR3 is 13 amino acids. Germline-derived CDR1 and CDR2 are DFQATT and SNEGSKA (reference sequence). Source material: whole blood. The genes are TRBV20-1 and TRBJ1-4; 8 positions agree with TRBD1. The sequence was obtained from an adult who was a healthcare worker with PCR-confirmed SARS-CoV-2 infection or an uninfected control (not recorded which). The CDR3: CSAREDRERKLFF. DNA for the CDR3: TGCAGTGCTAGAGAGGACAGGGAGAGAAAACTGTTTTTT.